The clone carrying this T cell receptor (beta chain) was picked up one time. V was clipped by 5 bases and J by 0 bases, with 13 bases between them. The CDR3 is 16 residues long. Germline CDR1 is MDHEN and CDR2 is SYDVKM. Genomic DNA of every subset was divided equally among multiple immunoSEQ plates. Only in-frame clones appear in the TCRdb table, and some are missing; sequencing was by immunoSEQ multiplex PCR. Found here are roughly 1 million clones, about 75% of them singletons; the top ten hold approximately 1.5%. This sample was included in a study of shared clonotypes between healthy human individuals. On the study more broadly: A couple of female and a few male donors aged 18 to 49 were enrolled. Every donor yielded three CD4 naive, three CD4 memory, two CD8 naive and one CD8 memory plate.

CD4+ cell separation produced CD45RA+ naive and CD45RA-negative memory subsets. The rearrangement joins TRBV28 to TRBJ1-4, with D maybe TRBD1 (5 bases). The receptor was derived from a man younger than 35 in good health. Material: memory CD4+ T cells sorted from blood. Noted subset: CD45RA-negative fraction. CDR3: CASSPPRQTTNEKLFF. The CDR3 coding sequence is TGTGCCAGCAGTCCCCCTCGACAGACAACTAATGAAAAACTGTTTTTT.